This T cell receptor beta chain is drawn from a study of blood T cells in healthy people across ages. The use of a sample-barcoded 5' primer and a J-beta primer mix characterized a second PCR of roughly 6 to 11 cycles. Each cDNA molecule was tagged by a template-switch adaptor that had 12 random nucleotides. TCRdb called the 5' RACE reads again in MiXCR, with one record for every CDR3 protein. Here the sample spans roughly 2 million distinct CDR3 sequences, less than 50% being singletons. As concerns this clonotype: One end of the junction does not line up with germline, which may come from a read error.

The length of the CDR3 is 15 residues. Every donor contributed around 10 milliliters of peripheral blood by blood draw. The material sequenced was blood. This chain joins TRBV12-3 or TRBV12-4 and TRBJ2-4; 9 positions agree with TRBD1. The clonotype was recovered from a woman in her thirties or forties in good health. The chain's CDR3 is CAGRGTGLAKNIQYF. For the CDR3, the DNA is TGTGCCGGCAGGGGGACAGGGTTAGCCAAAAACATTCAGTACTTC.